This T cell receptor beta chain stems from a study of shared clonotypes between healthy human individuals. The study, taken as a whole, reports: Though the depth was large, rarefaction showed that sorted-subset sequencing was incomplete.

Trimming removed 4 bases from V and 2 bases from J, with 12 bases in between. CDR1 is SGHDT and CDR2 is YYEEEE in the germline V gene. CDR3 length: 14 residues. HIV-negative, healthy adults without recent acute infections or vaccinations were the donors. The authors combined CD45RO+ cells with CCR7-negative CD45RA+ TemRA cells as CD8 memory. The repertoire was sequenced with immunoSEQ multiplex PCR; TCRdb's copy has only in-frame clones and lacks some. The data contain hundreds of thousands of clones, roughly 96% of them singletons. About this clone: As yet, its antigen is unknown.

The rearrangement links TRBV5-6 to TRBJ2-5, with D perhaps given as TRBD1 or TRBD2 (5 bases each). Sequencing input: memory CD8+ T cells sorted from blood. Subset denoted: CD45RO+ cells pooled with CCR7-negative TemRA cells. This sequence originates from a man between 25 and 39 years old in good health. CDR3 coding DNA: TGTGCCAGCAGCAAACCGGGACGGCAAGAGACCCAGTACTTC. Residues: CASSKPGRQETQYF.